The rows below give T cell receptor beta chains drawn from one sample of a study of cytomegalovirus exposure and HLA in healthy donors. Repertoires were generated with immunoSEQ multiplex PCR, while TCRdb's copy carries only in-frame clones and drops some. The sample has approximately 120,000 clones; 65% to 80% are singletons. The sequenced sample consisted of PBMCs. Receptors were obtained from a woman aged 55-69 years in good health and CMV-seropositive. Both conserved end residues are part of each CDR3. The D gene is left open where the match is weak. The size entry is marked missing in some rows and otherwise reads once, few, many or a size class.

TRBJ1-4 few TRBV5-4 . CASSRRQNEEKLFF
TRBJ2-7 . TRBV29-1 TRBD1 CSVYSPGQGARREQYF
TRBJ1-1 . TRBV7-2 TRBD1 CASSRRTGTATTEAFF
TRBJ2-1 . TRBV2 TRBD2 CASSFSGFGATEQFF
TRBJ2-1 . TRBV6-5 TRBD2 CASRTGTSHNEQFF
TRBJ2-7 once TRBV19 . CASSRDNFYEQYF
TRBJ2-2 . TRBV5-1 . CASSAQGHVAGELFF
TRBJ2-1 . TRBV5-1 TRBD2 CASSLAGGTYNEQFF
TRBJ1-2 . TRBV9 . CASSGGGLDYGYTF
TRBJ2-7 once TRBV7-2 TRBD2 CASSLQRGATYEQYF
TRBJ2-3 . TRBV4-1 TRBD2 CASSQEVSGGRGGADTQYF
TRBJ2-2 few TRBV2 TRBD2 CASKGLAGVVGELFF